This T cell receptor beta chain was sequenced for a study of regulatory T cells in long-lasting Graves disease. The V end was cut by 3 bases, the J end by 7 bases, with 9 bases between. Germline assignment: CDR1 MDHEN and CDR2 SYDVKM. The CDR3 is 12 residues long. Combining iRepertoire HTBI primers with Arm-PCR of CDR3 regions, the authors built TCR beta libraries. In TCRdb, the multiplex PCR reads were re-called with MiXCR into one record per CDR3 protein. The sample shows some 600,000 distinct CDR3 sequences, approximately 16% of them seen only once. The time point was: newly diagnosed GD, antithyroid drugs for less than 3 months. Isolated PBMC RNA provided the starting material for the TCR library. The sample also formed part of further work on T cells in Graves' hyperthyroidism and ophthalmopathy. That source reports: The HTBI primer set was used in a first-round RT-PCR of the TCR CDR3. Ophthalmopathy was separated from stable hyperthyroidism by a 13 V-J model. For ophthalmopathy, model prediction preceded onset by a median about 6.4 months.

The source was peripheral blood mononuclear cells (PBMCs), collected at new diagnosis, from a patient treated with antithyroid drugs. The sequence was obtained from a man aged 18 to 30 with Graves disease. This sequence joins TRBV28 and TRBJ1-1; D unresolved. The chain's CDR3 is CASSFVRGEAFF. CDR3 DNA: TGTGCCAGCAGTTTCGTTCGGGGTGAAGCTTTCTTT.